Below, one T cell receptor beta chain is given with its context. Its antigen is currently unknown. One end of the junction varies from germline; a read error may be responsible. Sequenced by immunoSEQ multiplex PCR; TCRdb stores in-frame clones only, minus some. There are tens of thousands of clones in the sample; approximately 97% occur only once, and around 0.6% lies in the top ten. The germline V gene encodes CDR1 SSHAT and CDR2 FNYEAQ (reference sequence). The CDR3 loop spans 14 amino acids. This specimen belongs to a study of siplizumab effects on memory and regulatory T cells. Overall study results and limits: Alloreactive clones mapping to unstimulated subsets formed only a minor fraction. In roughly 75-97% of proliferating CD4+ or CD8+ clones, a naive or memory phenotype could not be assigned. Sequences that were alloreactive and traceable to unstimulated CD4+ memory cells were significantly reduced by siplizumab.

This sequence was found in a human donor in good health. Sequenced material: naive CD4+ T cells sorted from blood. This chain connects TRBV7-7 to TRBJ2-3; the D is unclear. Written as DNA, the CDR3 is TGTGCTAGCAGCCCCACGGGCCGCACAGATACGCAGTATTTT. Amino acids: CASSPTGRTDTQYF.